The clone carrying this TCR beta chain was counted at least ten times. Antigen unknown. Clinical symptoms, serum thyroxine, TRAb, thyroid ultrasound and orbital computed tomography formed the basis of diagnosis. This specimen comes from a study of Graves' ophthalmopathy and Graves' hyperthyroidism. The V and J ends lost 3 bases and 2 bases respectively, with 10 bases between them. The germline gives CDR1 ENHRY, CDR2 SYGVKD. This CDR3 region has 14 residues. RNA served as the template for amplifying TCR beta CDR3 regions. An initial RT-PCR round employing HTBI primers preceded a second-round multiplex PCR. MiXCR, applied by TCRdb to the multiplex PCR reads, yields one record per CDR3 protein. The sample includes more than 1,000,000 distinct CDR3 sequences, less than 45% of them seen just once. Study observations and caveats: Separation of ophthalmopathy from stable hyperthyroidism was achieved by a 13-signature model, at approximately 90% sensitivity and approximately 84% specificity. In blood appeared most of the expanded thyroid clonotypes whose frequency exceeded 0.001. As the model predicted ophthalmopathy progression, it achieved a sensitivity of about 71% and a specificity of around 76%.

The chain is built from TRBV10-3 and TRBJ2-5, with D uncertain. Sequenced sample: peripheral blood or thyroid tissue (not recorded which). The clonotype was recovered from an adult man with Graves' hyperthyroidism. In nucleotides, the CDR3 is TGTGCCATCAGTGAAAAGAAGGGACAAGAGACCCAGTACTTC. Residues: CAISEKKGQETQYF.